Below, 30 T cell receptor beta chains from the same sample are listed, as sequenced in a study of shared clonotypes between healthy human individuals. Profiled with immunoSEQ multiplex PCR; TCRdb holds only in-frame clones, not every one. The sample has roughly 700,000 clones, about 90% seen once. The sequenced material came from memory CD8+ T cells from PBMCs. Subset noted: CD45RO+ cells pooled with CCR7-negative TemRA cells. Receptor source: a man aged 18 to 29 in good health. Some clones in this sample may be carry-over from other donors' samples.

The V call is TRBV4-3, the J call TRBJ2-7; 9 bases are a match to TRBD2. V dropped 2 bases and J dropped 4; count of bases not matched to a gene: 12. Germline CDR1 reads LGHNA; CDR2 reads YSLEER. This CDR3 is 17 amino acids long. The CDR3: CASSQNPGGRASYEQYF. The CDR3 nucleotides read TGCGCCAGCAGCCAAAATCCTGGCGGGAGGGCCTCATACGAGCAGTACTTC.

This clone was seen a single time. The chain couples TRBV7-9 to TRBJ2-5; the match to TRBD2 covers 10 bases. After removal of 5 bases from V and 2 bases from J, the junction contained 2 bases not matched to a gene. Germline V gene data show CDR1 as SEHNR and CDR2 as FQNEAQ (reference sequence). The CDR3 loop spans 14 amino acids. This CDR3 reads CASSNSGRQETQYF. The CDR3, as DNA: TGTGCCAGCAGCAATAGCGGGAGGCAAGAGACCCAGTACTTC. Filled out from reference TRBV7-9 and TRBJ2-5, the complete variable domain reads DTGVSQNPRHKITKRGQNVTFRCDPISEHNRLYWYRQTLGQGPEFLTYFQNEAQLEKSRLLSDRFSAERPKGSFSTLEIQRTEQGDSAMYLCASSNSGRQETQYFGPGTRLLVL.

The chain uses TRBV6-1 and TRBJ1-5; a weak D match, TRBD1 (5 bases). CDR1 and CDR2 (germline): MNHNS, SASEGT. V was shortened by 2 bases and J by 2 bases, with 16 bases between the two germline ends. The CDR3 extends over 17 amino acids. CDR3 protein: CASSEWGEGFRNQPQHF. The CDR3 DNA reads as TGTGCCAGCAGTGAATGGGGGGAGGGGTTTCGCAATCAGCCCCAGCATTTT.

V usage is TRBV4-1 and J usage is TRBJ1-1; weak D call: TRBD1 (5 bases). The CDR3 consists of 16 residues. CDR1 is MGHRA and CDR2 is YSYEKL in the germline V gene. Trimming removed 0 bases at V and 4 bases at J, with 15 bases between. The CDR3 loop reads CASSQEGRGGSTEAFF. CDR3 nucleotides: TGCGCCAGCAGCCAAGAAGGTAGGGGTGGAAGCACTGAAGCTTTCTTT.

Comment on this clone: The identical CDR3 is also encoded by other nucleotide sequences in the sample. The chain joins TRBV28 to TRBJ2-7; 14 bases align to TRBD2. The V gene end was trimmed by 5 bases and the J gene end by 3 bases; junction bases not matched to a gene: 3. Germline V gene sequence: CDR1 MDHEN, CDR2 SYDVKM. This CDR3 has 15 residues. The DNA for the CDR3 is TGTGCCAGCAGTCCGGGACTAGCGGGAGACTACGAGCAGTACTTC. Protein product: CASSPGLAGDYEQYF.

This clone was seen just once. The same CDR3 is also encoded by other DNA sequences in this sample. The V call is TRBV9, the J call TRBJ2-7; tentative D call: TRBD2 (6 bases). Trimming removed 0 bases at V and 2 bases at J, with 9 bases between. This CDR3 is 14 amino acids long. The germline V gene has CDR1 SGDLS and CDR2 YYNGEE. CDR3 residues: CASSVDGRPYEQYF. CDR3 sequence (DNA): TGTGCCAGCAGCGTAGACGGGAGACCCTACGAGCAGTACTTC.

The chain carries TRBV9 and TRBJ2-5; 9 bases line up with TRBD2. V shed 2 bases and J 8 bases; nucleotides not matched to a gene: 10. CDR3 length equals 15 residues. Germline values: CDR1 SGDLS, CDR2 YYNGEE. DNA of the CDR3: TGTGCCAGCAGCGTGTCCGGGACTAGCCGTCCAACCCAGTACTTC. Encoded protein: CASSVSGTSRPTQYF.

The chain joins TRBV6-5 to TRBJ2-1; D possibly corresponds to TRBD1 (5 bases). V lost 7 bases and J 0 bases, leaving 13 bases between the germline ends. Germline V gives CDR1 MNHEY, CDR2 SVGAGI. There are 15 residues in the CDR3. The CDR3 is CASNHRRSSYNEQFF. CDR3 bases: TGTGCCAGCAATCACAGGCGGAGCTCCTACAATGAGCAGTTCTTC.

The DNA of the CDR3 is TGTGCCAGCAGCGAAACTAGCGGGAGGCCCGCAGATACGCAGTATTTT. The encoded protein is CASSETSGRPADTQYF. The V and J genes are TRBV9 and TRBJ2-3; 12 bases are a match to TRBD2. CDR3 length: 16 residues. The trim removed 3 bases at V and 4 bases at J, leaving 6 bases unmatched. CDR1 and CDR2 (germline): SGDLS, YYNGEE.

This clone was seen just once. The CDR3 DNA sequence: TGCGCCAGCAGCTCCCGGACAGTATCTCCGACGTTCTATGGCTACACCTTC. Translating it yields CASSSRTVSPTFYGYTF. V usage is TRBV5-1 and J usage is TRBJ1-2, with TRBD1 as a possible D gene (6 bases). V gave up 3 bases and J gave up 4 bases, with 22 bases separating them. CDR3 length: 17 amino acids. CDR1 is SGHRS, CDR2 YFSETQ, per germline.

The V and J genes are TRBV5-1 and TRBJ2-5, with 7 bases identical to TRBD1. V shed 2 bases and J 0 bases; nucleotides not matched to a gene: 7. The CDR3 has 16 amino acids. Germline CDR1 is SGHRS and CDR2 is YFSETQ. CDR3 nucleotides: TGCGCCAGCAGCTTTGACAGGGAAGCTGACCAAGAGACCCAGTACTTC. This gives the protein CASSFDREADQETQYF.

Comments on this clone: Germline is not matched at one junction end, which may reflect a read error. This chain uses TRBV27 with TRBJ1-2; possible D gene TRBD1, 5 bases. CDR3 length: 15 residues. Germline lookup yields CDR1 MNHEY and CDR2 SMNVEV (reference sequence). This CDR3 is CASSLSRDGPYGYTF. CDR3 in DNA: TGTGCCAGCAGCTTATCTCGGGACGGCCCCTATGGCTACACCTTC.

DNA for the CDR3: TGTGCCAGCAGCTTAGAGGGCGGGGAGACCCAGTACTTC. This gives the protein CASSLEGGETQYF. This chain uses TRBV7-9 with TRBJ2-5; maybe TRBD2 (5 bases). The CDR3 covers 13 residues. The germline V and J ends were trimmed by 1 base and 5 bases, with 8 bases remaining between them. CDR1 and CDR2 from the germline V gene are SEHNR and FQNEAQ (reference sequence). Looking up the rest from reference TRBV7-9 and TRBJ2-5 gives the full variable domain: DTGVSQNPRHKITKRGQNVTFRCDPISEHNRLYWYRQTLGQGPEFLTYFQNEAQLEKSRLLSDRFSAERPKGSFSTLEIQRTEQGDSAMYLCASSLEGGETQYFGPGTRLLVL.

This sequence joins TRBV7-9 and TRBJ2-7, with unresolved D. Germline V gene lookup returns CDR1 SEHNR and CDR2 FQNEAQ (reference sequence). Trimming took off 7 bases at V and 6 bases at J, with 22 bases between the two ends. CDR3 length equals 15 residues. The CDR3 here is CASNGPGQQVSEQYF. CDR3 DNA sequence: TGTGCCAGCAATGGGCCCGGGCAGCAAGTTTCCGAGCAGTACTTC.

The chain combines TRBV7-9 with TRBJ1-1, with TRBD1 matching over 8 bases. The V segment lost 5 bases and the J segment 5 bases; nucleotides outside the gene matches: 10. CDR3 size: 15 residues. Germline CDR1 reads SEHNR; CDR2 reads FQNEAQ (reference sequence). CDR3 in amino acids: CASSHPHRGLTEAFF. The CDR3 DNA follows: TGTGCCAGCAGCCACCCTCACAGGGGGTTGACTGAAGCTTTCTTT. Full variable domain (rest looked up from reference TRBV7-9 and TRBJ1-1): DTGVSQNPRHKITKRGQNVTFRCDPISEHNRLYWYRQTLGQGPEFLTYFQNEAQLEKSRLLSDRFSAERPKGSFSTLEIQRTEQGDSAMYLCASSHPHRGLTEAFFGQGTRLTVV.

The rearrangement uses TRBV28 and TRBJ1-1; D uncertain. The V gene lost 3 bases and the J gene lost 5 bases, with 10 bases spanning the gap. CDR1 is MDHEN and CDR2 is SYDVKM in the germline V gene. This CDR3 is built from 13 residues. CDR3 region: CASSFGGGTEAFF. The CDR3 nucleotides are TGTGCCAGCAGTTTTGGAGGAGGGACTGAAGCTTTCTTT. Combining the CDR3 with reference TRBV28 and TRBJ1-1 gives the whole variable domain DVKVTQSSRYLVKRTGEKVFLECVQDMDHENMFWYRQDPGLGLRLIYFSYDVKMKEKGDIPEGYSVSREKKERFSLILESASTNQTSMYLCASSFGGGTEAFFGQGTRLTVV.

This sequence joins TRBV5-6 and TRBJ2-1, with TRBD1 matching 8 bases. CDR1 and CDR2 from the germline V gene are SGHDT and YYEEEE. V dropped 0 bases and J dropped 2; count of bases not matched to a gene: 1. The CDR3 is 15 residues long. The CDR3 protein is CASSLEQGAYNEQFF. CDR3 DNA: TGTGCCAGCAGCTTGGAACAGGGGGCCTACAATGAGCAGTTCTTC.

The chain uses TRBV5-6 and TRBJ2-5; D call uncertain. The end of the DNA fits TRBJ2-7 better, so the J call may be wrong. CDR3 length equals 14 residues. Germline values: CDR1 SGHDT, CDR2 YYEEEE. The CDR3 protein is CASSFWLRSYEQYF. The CDR3 bases are TGTGCCAGCAGCTTTTGGTTGCGCTCCTACGAGCAGTACTTC.

Notes on this clone: Other DNA sequences in the sample encode the same CDR3. This rearrangement joins TRBV2 to TRBJ1-4, with D unresolved. The CDR3 spans 13 residues. The ends were cut back, 1 base at V and 6 bases at J, with 6 bases in the middle. CDR1 SNHLY and CDR2 FYNNEI come from the germline V gene. CDR3 loop: CASSEGSDEKLFF. The CDR3 DNA sequence: TGTGCCAGCAGTGAAGGGTCCGATGAAAAACTGTTTTTT.

This chain uses TRBV13 with TRBJ1-2, with D uncertain. The CDR3 covers 11 residues. V shed 1 base and J shed 14 bases, with 11 bases lying between them. CDR1 is PRHDT, CDR2 FYEKMQ, per germline (reference sequence). The CDR3 DNA is TGTGCCAGCAGCTTAGAGGGCACCTTAACCTTC. Amino acid sequence: CASSLEGTLTF.

V and J are TRBV13 and TRBJ2-3; maybe TRBD2 (6 bases). Germline CDR1 is PRHDT and CDR2 is FYEKMQ (reference sequence). V gave up 4 bases and J gave up 10 bases, with 12 bases separating them. The CDR3 loop spans 12 amino acids. This CDR3 is CASSWGVRAQYF. The CDR3 nucleotides read TGTGCCAGCAGCTGGGGGGTCCGGGCGCAGTATTTT.

The rearrangement uses TRBV6-5 and TRBJ2-1, with 11 bases aligning to TRBD1. The CDR3 contains 16 residues. Trimming took 1 base from V and 9 from J; bases not matched to a gene: 8. Germline assignment: CDR1 MNHEY and CDR2 SVGAGI. The CDR3 reads CASSYWTGGRRVEQFF. As DNA, the CDR3 is TGTGCCAGCAGTTACTGGACAGGGGGCCGCCGAGTTGAGCAGTTCTTC.

This clone was detected only once. The chain couples TRBV5-1 to TRBJ2-1, with D perhaps given as TRBD1 or TRBD2 (5 bases each). The germline V gene encodes CDR1 SGHRS and CDR2 YFSETQ. Between the trimmed V and J ends, which lost 7 bases and 0 bases, there was a span of 26 bases. The CDR3 contains 19 residues. This chain's CDR3 is CASSPGTEFIHSSYNEQFF. CDR3 coding DNA: TGCGCCAGCTCACCCGGGACCGAGTTTATTCATAGCTCCTACAATGAGCAGTTCTTC.

This clone has a handful of counts. The rearrangement joins TRBV9 to TRBJ1-1; D not certain. The CDR3 covers 16 residues. The germline CDR1 and CDR2 sequences are SGDLS and YYNGEE. Trimming cost V 0 bases and J 1 base, with 13 bases left between them. The CDR3 protein is CASSVGWRPTNTEAFF. CDR3 sequence (DNA): TGTGCCAGCAGCGTAGGATGGAGGCCGACGAACACTGAAGCTTTCTTT. The whole variable domain, remainder taken from reference TRBV9 and TRBJ1-1, is DSGVTQTPKHLITATGQRVTLRCSPRSGDLSVYWYQQSLDQGLQFLIQYYNGEERAKGNILERFSAQQFPDLHSELNLSSLELGDSALYFCASSVGWRPTNTEAFFGQGTRLTVV.

V and J are TRBV5-6 and TRBJ1-2; D gene uncertain. Trimming left V 5 bases short and J 3 bases short, with 14 bases between. CDR3 length: 14 residues. Germline V gene sequence: CDR1 SGHDT, CDR2 YYEEEE. CDR3 in amino acids: CASRGRRIDYGYTF. CDR3 nucleotides: TGTGCCAGCAGGGGAAGGCGGATAGACTATGGCTACACCTTC.

This chain links TRBV15 with TRBJ2-7, with D perhaps assigned TRBD1 or TRBD2 (6 bases each). Germline V gene sequence: CDR1 LNHNV, CDR2 YYDKDF (reference sequence). The CDR3 extends over 13 amino acids. V gave up 3 bases and J gave up 5 bases, with 11 bases separating them. The CDR3 spells CATSRPGANEQYF. In DNA, the CDR3 is TGTGCCACCAGCAGGCCGGGGGCGAACGAGCAGTACTTC.

The chain joins TRBV2 to TRBJ1-4; D is perhaps TRBD1 (5 bases). Deletions cut 6 bases from V and 0 bases from J, with 14 bases between. This CDR3 region has 16 residues. CDR1 and CDR2 (germline): SNHLY, FYNNEI. CDR3 sequence: CASSPIDSSTNEKLFF. In DNA, the CDR3 is TGTGCCAGCAGCCCCATCGACAGCTCAACTAATGAAAAACTGTTTTTT.

The chain joins TRBV15 to TRBJ2-5, with D possibly matching TRBD2 (6 bases). The CDR3 is 13 amino acids. Germline loops: CDR1 LNHNV, CDR2 YYDKDF (reference sequence). The ends were cut back, 3 bases at V and 5 bases at J, with 10 bases in the middle. The chain's CDR3 is CATSSLARETQYF. DNA for the CDR3: TGTGCCACCAGCAGCCTAGCGCGGGAGACCCAGTACTTC.

The chain has TRBV27 and TRBJ2-1; D possibly corresponds to TRBD1 (6 bases). The germline V gene has CDR1 MNHEY and CDR2 SMNVEV (reference sequence). The V end lost 0 bases, the J end lost 2 bases, and 14 bases lay between the germline ends. The CDR3 consists of 17 residues. The CDR3 is CASSLSLIRGPYNEQFF. The CDR3 nucleotides are TGTGCCAGCAGTTTATCCCTTATCAGGGGACCCTACAATGAGCAGTTCTTC.

The rearrangement joins TRBV25-1 to TRBJ1-2; D uncertain. This CDR3 has 14 amino acids. CDR1 MGHDK and CDR2 SYGVNS come from the germline V gene. V lost 2 bases, J lost 4 bases, and 11 bases lay in between. The CDR3: CASSETGLFYGYTF. CDR3 DNA sequence: TGTGCCAGCAGTGAAACGGGTCTTTTCTATGGCTACACCTTC.